This entry lists 29 T cell receptor beta chains sequenced from one sample in a study of T-cell reconstitution after alpha-beta-depleted transplantation in children. Unique molecular identifiers were built into the TCRbeta library. TCRdb reprocessed the PCR reads with MiXCR, giving one entry per CDR3 protein. The sample consists of about 97,000 distinct CDR3 sequences, around 6.1% of them appearing once. Source: PBMCs, mostly from graft donor cells, taken 60 days after TCRalphabeta/CD19-depleted stem cell transplant. The receptors come from a female patient aged 2 to 10 who had a stem cell transplant for Fanconi anemia, so the T cells may come from the graft donor.

This clonotype was seen at least ten times. V is TRBV28 and J is TRBJ2-2, with TRBD1 as a possible D gene (6 bases). Germline V gene data show CDR1 as MDHEN and CDR2 as SYDVKM. V shed 5 bases and J shed 8 bases, with 12 bases lying between them. This CDR3 contains 13 residues. In DNA form, the CDR3 reads TGTGCCAGCAGTCGAGGGGGAAGAGGGGAGCTGTTTTTT. This gives the protein CASSRGGRGELFF. Full variable domain (missing parts from reference TRBV28 and TRBJ2-2): DVKVTQSSRYLVKRTGEKVFLECVQDMDHENMFWYRQDPGLGLRLIYFSYDVKMKEKGDIPEGYSVSREKKERFSLILESASTNQTSMYLCASSRGGRGELFFGEGSRLTVL.

This clonotype was observed at least ten times. The chain is built from TRBV5-1 and TRBJ2-1; 10 bases align to TRBD2. Germline V CDR1 and CDR2: SGHRS, YFSETQ. Trimming took 2 bases from V and 4 from J; bases not matched to a gene: 6. CDR3 length equals 16 residues. CDR3 region: CASSFGLAGEYNEQFF. The CDR3 DNA follows: TGCGCCAGCAGCTTCGGTCTAGCGGGAGAGTACAATGAGCAGTTCTTC.

This clonotype was detected many times. The V and J genes are TRBV20-1 and TRBJ2-3; D unresolved. Germline V gene data show CDR1 as DFQATT and CDR2 as SNEGSKA (reference sequence). V lost 0 bases to trimming and J lost 2 bases, with 9 bases between them. The CDR3 sequence is 14 residues long. The CDR3 here is CSARDTKFTDTQYF. The CDR3 bases are TGCAGTGCTAGAGATACCAAGTTCACAGATACGCAGTATTTT.

This clonotype was detected ten times or more. The rearrangement joins TRBV10-3 to TRBJ2-1, with TRBD2 as a possible D gene (5 bases). Germline V gene sequence: CDR1 ENHRY, CDR2 SYGVKD. The CDR3 length is 15 residues. Trimming removed 1 base from V and 6 bases from J, with 13 bases in between. The DNA for the CDR3 is TGTGCCATCAGTGAGTTGCTAGCTTCGTCCAATGAGCAGTTCTTC. It encodes CAISELLASSNEQFF.

The sample holds many counts of this clonotype. The V and J genes are TRBV20-1 and TRBJ2-7; possible D gene TRBD1, 6 bases. The CDR3 covers 13 residues. Trimming cost V 3 bases and J 2 bases, with 11 bases left between them. Germline loops: CDR1 DFQATT, CDR2 SNEGSKA (reference sequence). CDR3 DNA: TGCAGTGCTAGCGGCAGGGGACCCTACGAGCAGTACTTC. Encoded protein: CSASGRGPYEQYF.

This clonotype was recorded at least ten times. The chain links TRBV28 to TRBJ2-7, with a weak D call TRBD1 (5 bases). The CDR3 totals 14 residues. The germline gives CDR1 MDHEN, CDR2 SYDVKM. Trimming took off 6 bases at V and 0 bases at J, with 12 bases between the two ends. The CDR3 reads CASRARALSYEQYF. CDR3 nucleotides: TGTGCCAGCAGGGCCAGGGCCCTCTCCTACGAGCAGTACTTC.

This clonotype has only a few counts. V usage is TRBV30 and J usage is TRBJ1-5, with no clear D. The germline CDR1 and CDR2 sequences are GTSNPN and SVGIG (reference sequence). The germline V and J ends were trimmed by 1 base and 1 base, with 5 bases remaining between them. This CDR3 is 13 amino acids long. The CDR3 is CAWSGNSNQPQHF. The DNA for the CDR3 is TGTGCCTGGAGTGGGAACAGCAATCAGCCCCAGCATTTT. Looking up the rest from reference TRBV30 and TRBJ1-5 gives the full variable domain: SQTIHQWPATLVQPVGSPLSLECTVEGTSNPNLYWYRQAAGRGLQLLFYSVGIGQISSEVPQNLSASRPQDRQFILSSKKLLLSDSGFYLCAWSGNSNQPQHFGDGTRLSIL.

A few counts support this clonotype. The chain combines TRBV21-1 with TRBJ2-7; TRBD2 is the table's D call, not checked against the DNA. TRBV21-1 is shown as a pseudogene. This CDR3 comprises 19 residues. The DNA of the CDR3 is TGTGCCAGCAGCAAAGATTCCAGACTAGCGGGAGTCCTTACCTACGAGCAGTACTTC. Translated, it gives CASSKDSRLAGVLTYEQYF.

The chain joins TRBV7-3 to TRBJ2-3; 7 nucleotides agree with TRBD2. The CDR3 length is 14 residues. V trimming: 5 bases; J trimming: 0 bases; junction bases outside the gene matches: 2. CDR1 is SGHTA, CDR2 FQGTGA, per germline. The CDR3 is CASSGEGSTDTQYF. The CDR3 DNA follows: TGTGCCAGCAGCGGGGAGGGAAGCACAGATACGCAGTATTTT. Supplemented by reference TRBV7-3 and TRBJ2-3, the full variable domain reads GAGVSQTPSNKVTEKGKYVELRCDPISGHTALYWYRQSLGQGPEFLIYFQGTGAADDSGLPNDRFFAVRPEGSVSTLKIQRTERGDSAVYLCASSGEGSTDTQYFGPGTRLTVL.

This clonotype was seen only a few times. The chain uses TRBV6-5 and TRBJ1-2; perhaps TRBD1 as D (6 bases). The CDR3 runs to 15 residues. Germline V gene sequence: CDR1 MNHEY, CDR2 SVGAGI. The V gene lost 3 bases and the J gene lost 2 bases, with 13 bases spanning the gap. CDR3 sequence: CASSYFPGQNYGYTF. CDR3 nucleotide sequence: TGTGCCAGCAGTTATTTCCCGGGACAAAACTATGGCTACACCTTC.

This clonotype showed up many times. The V call is TRBV4-2, the J call TRBJ2-3; no definite D call. The CDR3 runs to 14 residues. V shed 0 bases and J shed 4 bases, with 8 bases lying between them. The germline CDR1 and CDR2 sequences are LGHNA and YNFKEQ. CDR3 in DNA: TGTGCCAGCAGCCAAGACTCGATGCCAGATACGCAGTATTTT. It codes for CASSQDSMPDTQYF.

This clonotype was counted at least ten times. The chain uses TRBV7-9 and TRBJ1-1, with D uncertain. This CDR3 contains 16 residues. Germline CDR1 is SEHNR and CDR2 is FQNEAQ (reference sequence). Between the trimmed V and J ends, which lost 5 bases and 1 base, there was a span of 17 bases. The CDR3: CASSLPFGERNTEAFF. For the CDR3, the DNA is TGTGCCAGCAGCCTCCCCTTTGGGGAGAGGAACACTGAAGCTTTCTTT. Supplemented by reference TRBV7-9 and TRBJ1-1, the full variable domain reads DTGVSQNPRHKITKRGQNVTFRCDPISEHNRLYWYRQTLGQGPEFLTYFQNEAQLEKSRLLSDRFSAERPKGSFSTLEIQRTEQGDSAMYLCASSLPFGERNTEAFFGQGTRLTVV.

The chain uses TRBV3-1 and TRBJ2-1, with D perhaps TRBD2 (6 bases). V gave up 6 bases and J gave up 0 bases, with 12 bases separating them. The CDR3 extends over 15 amino acids. Germline CDR1 reads LGHDT; CDR2 reads YNNKEL (reference sequence). DNA for the CDR3: TGTGCCAGCAGACCGGGACTTCCCTCCTACAATGAGCAGTTCTTC. Translated: CASRPGLPSYNEQFF.

This clonotype was seen ten or more times. This sequence joins TRBV12-3 or TRBV12-4 and TRBJ2-2; 14 nucleotides line up with TRBD2. This CDR3 is built from 17 residues. Unmatched junction bases numbered 4, after V lost 6 bases and J lost 1 base. In DNA, the CDR3 is TGTGCCAGCAGCCGGACTAGCGGGGGGATGAACACCGGGGAGCTGTTTTTT. Its protein product is CASSRTSGGMNTGELFF.

The chain has TRBV21-1 and TRBJ2-7; the table calls TRBD2, which could not be checked here. TRBV21-1 is marked as a pseudogene. The CDR3 covers 17 residues. DNA for the CDR3: TGTGCCAGCAGCCGTCGGTATAGCGGGGGAGACTCCTACGAGCAGTACTTC. Protein: CASSRRYSGGDSYEQYF.

V usage is TRBV5-1 and J usage is TRBJ2-5; 7 positions agree with TRBD1. The CDR3 length is 15 residues. V shed 4 bases and J 7 bases; nucleotides not matched to a gene: 13. Germline V gene data show CDR1 as SGHRS and CDR2 as YFSETQ. CDR3 sequence: CASSPPSGRGRTQYF. CDR3 coding DNA: TGCGCCAGCAGCCCTCCGTCGGGTAGGGGGCGGACCCAGTACTTC. Supplemented by reference TRBV5-1 and TRBJ2-5, the full variable domain reads KAGVTQTPRYLIKTRGQQVTLSCSPISGHRSVSWYQQTPGQGLQFLFEYFSETQRNKGNFPGRFSGRQFSNSRSEMNVSTLELGDSALYLCASSPPSGRGRTQYFGPGTRLLVL.

This clonotype was counted only a few times. J is TRBJ1-5 and V is TRBV20-1; 7 nucleotides match TRBD1. The CDR3 extends over 15 amino acids. After removal of 5 bases from V and 1 base from J, the junction contained 8 bases not matched to a gene. Per the germline V gene, CDR1 is DFQATT and CDR2 is SNEGSKA (reference sequence). CDR3 region: CSAAYDRASNQPQHF. DNA of the CDR3: TGCAGTGCTGCCTATGACAGGGCCAGCAATCAGCCCCAGCATTTT.

The table lists this clonotype with many counts. The V gene is TRBV15, the J gene TRBJ2-1; the D gene could be TRBD1 or TRBD2 (5 bases each). The CDR3 totals 14 residues. The V end was cut by 3 bases, the J end by 4 bases, with 10 bases between. Per germline, CDR1 LNHNV and CDR2 YYDKDF (reference sequence). The CDR3 loop reads CATSSQGPYNEQFF. CDR3 coding DNA: TGTGCCACCAGCAGTCAGGGACCATACAATGAGCAGTTCTTC.

This clonotype was counted many times. The chain carries TRBV7-2 and TRBJ2-7; the match to TRBD2 covers 8 bases. CDR3 size: 13 residues. Per germline, CDR1 SGHTA and CDR2 FQGNSA. V dropped 5 bases and J dropped 7; count of bases not matched to a gene: 7. CDR3 region: CASSRSGNQEQYF. Here the CDR3 DNA reads TGTGCCAGCAGCCGTAGCGGGAATCAGGAGCAGTACTTC.

This clonotype has ten or more counts. This sequence joins TRBV5-1 and TRBJ2-1, with TRBD2 matching over 7 bases. After removal of 2 bases from V and 8 bases from J, the junction contained 19 bases not matched to a gene. Germline V gene lookup returns CDR1 SGHRS and CDR2 YFSETQ. CDR3 length equals 18 residues. CDR3 in DNA: TGCGCCAGCAGCTTAGTCGAGTCCGGGACTAACGGGATCGATGAGCAGTTCTTC. Translating gives CASSLVESGTNGIDEQFF.

In its sample, this clonotype was seen a few times. The rearrangement uses TRBV5-1 and TRBJ1-1; 10 bases line up with TRBD1. V lost 0 bases to trimming and J lost 3 bases; unmatched junction nucleotides: 5. Germline CDR1 is SGHRS and CDR2 is YFSETQ. The CDR3 covers 16 residues. The CDR3 sequence is CASSLVRGQGDTEAFF. In nucleotides, the CDR3 is TGCGCCAGCAGCTTGGTCAGAGGACAGGGGGACACTGAAGCTTTCTTT.

This clonotype was seen many times. The chain has TRBV28 and TRBJ2-5; possible D gene TRBD2, 5 bases. The CDR3 contains 16 residues. V lost 3 bases to trimming and J lost 7 bases, with 21 bases between them. The germline V gene has CDR1 MDHEN and CDR2 SYDVKM. This CDR3 reads CASSFGWDRTVGTQYF. DNA of the CDR3: TGTGCCAGCAGTTTCGGCTGGGATAGGACTGTCGGGACCCAGTACTTC. The variable domain in full, completed from reference TRBV28 and TRBJ2-5, reads DVKVTQSSRYLVKRTGEKVFLECVQDMDHENMFWYRQDPGLGLRLIYFSYDVKMKEKGDIPEGYSVSREKKERFSLILESASTNQTSMYLCASSFGWDRTVGTQYFGPGTRLLVL.

This clonotype was counted at least ten times. This rearrangement joins TRBV7-2 to TRBJ2-1; 8 nucleotides line up with TRBD2. Losses at the gene ends were 0 bases for V and 1 base for J; bases not matched to a gene: 5. CDR3 size: 17 residues. Germline CDR1 and CDR2: SGHTA and FQGNSA. CDR3 residues: CASSLALTSDSYNEQFF. The CDR3 DNA sequence: TGTGCCAGCAGCTTAGCGCTGACTAGCGATTCCTACAATGAGCAGTTCTTC.

The V call is TRBV6-5, the J call TRBJ2-4; D remains ambiguous. In germline, CDR1 is MNHEY, CDR2 SVGAGI. The CDR3 has 18 amino acids. The V end lost 3 bases, the J end lost 1 base, and 19 bases lay between the germline ends. The CDR3 protein is CASSYVSVVTVAKNIQYF. For the CDR3, the DNA is TGTGCCAGCAGTTATGTATCAGTTGTAACCGTGGCCAAAAACATTCAGTACTTC.

The chain uses TRBV5-1 and TRBJ2-5; D remains unclear. Trimming removed 5 bases from V and 1 base from J, with 9 bases in between. The CDR3 runs to 13 residues. Germline values: CDR1 SGHRS, CDR2 YFSETQ. The CDR3 region has the DNA TGCGCCAGCAGTCCATTGCGCCAAGAGACCCAGTACTTC. The encoded protein is CASSPLRQETQYF.

This clonotype was counted ten times or more. CDR3: CAWNRRATEAFF. The CDR3 DNA is TGTGCCTGGAACCGCAGGGCCACTGAAGCTTTCTTT. This chain connects TRBV30 to TRBJ1-1; perhaps TRBD1 as D (5 bases). Per germline, CDR1 GTSNPN and CDR2 SVGIG (reference sequence). CDR3 size: 12 residues. V was shortened by 4 bases and J by 4 bases, with 10 bases between the two germline ends.

This clonotype was recorded many times. J is TRBJ2-7 and V is TRBV27, with 7 nucleotides matching TRBD2. Trimming at V came to 2 bases and at J to 2 bases, leaving 9 bases not matched to a gene. CDR3 size: 16 residues. CDR1 and CDR2 from the germline V gene are MNHEY and SMNVEV (reference sequence). This chain's CDR3 is CASSLRQSSGTYEQYF. In nucleotides, the CDR3 is TGTGCCAGCAGTTTAAGACAGTCTAGCGGAACCTACGAGCAGTACTTC.

This clonotype has ten or more counts. V is TRBV7-9 and J is TRBJ2-7; TRBD2 matches 11 bases. V gave up 4 bases and J gave up 4 bases; unmatched junction bases: 9. The germline V gene encodes CDR1 SEHNR and CDR2 FQNEAQ (reference sequence). The CDR3 covers 16 residues. CDR3 region: CASSSQIAGGRYEQYF. In DNA form, the CDR3 reads TGTGCCAGCAGCTCTCAAATAGCGGGAGGGCGATACGAGCAGTACTTC. The full variable domain, rest sourced from reference TRBV7-9 and TRBJ2-7, is DTGVSQNPRHKITKRGQNVTFRCDPISEHNRLYWYRQTLGQGPEFLTYFQNEAQLEKSRLLSDRFSAERPKGSFSTLEIQRTEQGDSAMYLCASSSQIAGGRYEQYFGPGTRLTVT.

The chain has TRBV11-2 and TRBJ2-3, with D possibly matching TRBD2 (5 bases). Trimming pared 1 base from V and 2 bases from J, leaving 22 bases between. This CDR3 contains 19 residues. CDR1 is SGHAT, CDR2 FQNNGV, per germline. CDR3 amino acids: CASSLGGGGGVPATDTQYF. In DNA, the CDR3 is TGTGCCAGCAGCTTAGGGGGTGGAGGCGGAGTCCCTGCCACAGATACGCAGTATTTT.